This T cell receptor beta chain was recorded in a study of beta chain features in type 1 diabetes. Study-level background: What patients shared with healthy donors was a similar profile of age, gender and cell yields.

The length of the CDR3 is 16 residues. J lost 1 base, V lost 5 bases, and 6 bases had no gene match. Germline-derived CDR1 and CDR2 are SEHNR and FQNEAQ (reference sequence). To note about this clone: What it recognizes is unknown.

Overall study findings and caveats: In the patient group, naive, central memory and Treg TCRB repertoires seemed more alike than in the healthy donor group. Patients with Type 1 diabetes showed moderately but significantly shorter TCRB CDR3s in all four CD4+ subsets. Type 1 diabetes patients showed fewer insertions and more deletions at VDJ junctions. Researchers could not determine here whether HLA type influences TCRB rearrangement.

The isolated RNA, all of it, was reverse transcribed, so expressed TCRB transcripts were what got sequenced. Repertoires were generated with immunoSEQ multiplex PCR, while TCRdb's copy carries only in-frame clones and drops some. This table has a few hundred thousand clones, about 15% appearing once. The chain links TRBV7-9 to TRBJ2-1, with 9 nucleotides matching TRBD2. The sequence derives from a man in his thirties or forties with type 1 diabetes. Material for sequencing was naive CD4+ T cells from blood. For the CDR3, the DNA is TGTGCCAGCAGCCGAGCGGGAGGTGGGTCCTACAATGAGCAGTTCTTC. This translates into CASSRAGGGSYNEQFF. The full variable domain, completed using reference TRBV7-9 and TRBJ2-1, is DTGVSQNPRHKITKRGQNVTFRCDPISEHNRLYWYRQTLGQGPEFLTYFQNEAQLEKSRLLSDRFSAERPKGSFSTLEIQRTEQGDSAMYLCASSRAGGGSYNEQFFGPGTRLTVL.